Included here is one T cell receptor (beta chain) sequence, with context. Germline V gene lookup returns CDR1 ENHRY and CDR2 SYGVKD. V was shortened by 0 bases and J by 4 bases, with 15 bases between the two germline ends. CDR3 size: 16 residues. Profiling relied on immunoSEQ multiplex PCR, and the TCRdb table lists in-frame clones only, not all of them. This sample yields about 310,000 clones, of which about 90% are seen a single time; about 9.4% belongs to the top ten. This record belongs to a study of blood T cell repertoires in COVID-19. On the study more broadly: Collection of acute and convalescent COVID-19 samples took place in the United States, Italy and Spain. PBMCs, B-cell-depleted T cells, or T cells were the source of the cDNA or gDNA that made up the material.

The V gene is TRBV10-3, the J gene TRBJ1-2, with D tentatively TRBD1 (5 bases). The source of this sequence is a woman aged 25 to 39 who had recovered from COVID-19. The specimen was PBMCs or T cells enriched from blood (not recorded which). For the CDR3, the DNA is TGTGCCATCAGTGAGTCGACGCAGGGATCCACCTATGGCTACACCTTC. It encodes CAISESTQGSTYGYTF.